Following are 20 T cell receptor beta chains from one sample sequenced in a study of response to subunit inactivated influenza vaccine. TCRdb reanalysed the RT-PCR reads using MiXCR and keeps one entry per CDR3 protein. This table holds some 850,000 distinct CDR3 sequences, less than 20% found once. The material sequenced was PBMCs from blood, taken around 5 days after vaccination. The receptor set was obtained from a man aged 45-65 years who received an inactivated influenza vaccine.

DNA for the CDR3: TGTGCCAGCAGCGCCCAAAACACTGAAGCTTTCTTT. Protein product: CASSAQNTEAFF. The chain combines TRBV9 with TRBJ1-1; no firm D call. CDR3 size: 12 residues. The V gene lost 3 bases and the J gene lost 2 bases, with 5 bases spanning the gap. From germline, CDR1 is SGDLS and CDR2 YYNGEE.

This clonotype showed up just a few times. CDR3: CASSGTGLIETQYF. DNA for the CDR3: TGTGCCAGCAGTGGCACGGGACTGATAGAGACCCAGTACTTC. This chain joins TRBV6-1 and TRBJ2-5; perhaps TRBD2 as D (6 bases). Germline assignment: CDR1 MNHNS and CDR2 SASEGT. The CDR3 extends over 14 amino acids. Between the trimmed V and J ends, which lost 4 bases and 4 bases, there was a span of 13 bases.

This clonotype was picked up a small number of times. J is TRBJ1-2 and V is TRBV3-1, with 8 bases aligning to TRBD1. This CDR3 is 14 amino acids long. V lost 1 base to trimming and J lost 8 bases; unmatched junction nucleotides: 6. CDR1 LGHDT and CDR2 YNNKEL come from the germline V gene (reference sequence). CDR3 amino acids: CASSQGQGWMGYTF. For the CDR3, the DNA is TGTGCCAGCAGCCAAGGACAGGGGTGGATGGGCTACACCTTC. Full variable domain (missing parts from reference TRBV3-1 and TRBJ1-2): DTAVSQTPKYLVTQMGNDKSIKCEQNLGHDTMYWYKQDSKKFLKIMFSYNNKELIINETVPNRFSPKSPDKAHLNLHINSLELGDSAVYFCASSQGQGWMGYTFGSGTRLTVV.

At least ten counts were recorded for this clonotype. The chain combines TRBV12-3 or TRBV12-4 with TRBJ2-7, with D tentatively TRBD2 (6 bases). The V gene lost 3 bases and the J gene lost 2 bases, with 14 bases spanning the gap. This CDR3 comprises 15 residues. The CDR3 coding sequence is TGTGCCAGCAGTTTTGGCGGGGACTTTACCTACGAGCAGTACTTC. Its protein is CASSFGGDFTYEQYF.

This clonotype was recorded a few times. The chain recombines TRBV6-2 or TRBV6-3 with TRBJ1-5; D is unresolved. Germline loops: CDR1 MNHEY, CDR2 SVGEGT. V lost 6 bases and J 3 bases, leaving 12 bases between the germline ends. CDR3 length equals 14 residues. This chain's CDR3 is CASSLRGVNQPQHF. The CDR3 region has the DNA TGTGCCAGCAGCCTACGGGGTGTCAATCAGCCCCAGCATTTT.

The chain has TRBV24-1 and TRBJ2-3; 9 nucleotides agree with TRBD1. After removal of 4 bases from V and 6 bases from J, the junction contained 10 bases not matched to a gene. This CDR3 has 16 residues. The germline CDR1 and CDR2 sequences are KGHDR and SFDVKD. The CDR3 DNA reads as TGTGCCACCAGTGACTGGGGGGACAGGGAGGGCGATACGCAGTATTTT. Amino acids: CATSDWGDREGDTQYF.

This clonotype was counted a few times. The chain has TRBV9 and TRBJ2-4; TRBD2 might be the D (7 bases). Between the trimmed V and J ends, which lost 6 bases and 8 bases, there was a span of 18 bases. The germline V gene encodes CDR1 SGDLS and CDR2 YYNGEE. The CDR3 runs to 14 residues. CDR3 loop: CASNGGGSADIQYF. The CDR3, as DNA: TGTGCCAGCAATGGGGGCGGGAGCGCTGACATTCAGTACTTC.

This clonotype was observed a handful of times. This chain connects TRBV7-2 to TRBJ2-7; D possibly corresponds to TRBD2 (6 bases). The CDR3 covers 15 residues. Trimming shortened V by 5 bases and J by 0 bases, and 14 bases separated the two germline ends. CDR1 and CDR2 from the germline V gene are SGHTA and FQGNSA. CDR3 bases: TGTGCCAGCAGCCCCACGGAGGGGCCCTCCTACGAGCAGTACTTC. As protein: CASSPTEGPSYEQYF.

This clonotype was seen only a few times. CDR3 nucleotides: TGTGCCAGCAGCTTAGGTCCTGGGCGGGGTGATACGCAGTATTTT. Amino acid sequence: CASSLGPGRGDTQYF. This rearrangement joins TRBV7-2 to TRBJ2-3; the D gene is possibly TRBD2 (6 bases). This CDR3 comprises 15 residues. CDR1 is SGHTA and CDR2 is FQGNSA in the germline V gene. V was clipped by 1 base and J by 6 bases, with 14 bases between them.

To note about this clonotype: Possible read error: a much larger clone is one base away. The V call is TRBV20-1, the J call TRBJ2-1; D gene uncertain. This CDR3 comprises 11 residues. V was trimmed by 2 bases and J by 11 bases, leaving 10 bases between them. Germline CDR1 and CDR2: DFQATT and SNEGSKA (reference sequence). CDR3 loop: CSARTRYQQFF. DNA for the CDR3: TGCAGTGCTAGAACCAGGTACCAGCAGTTCTTC.

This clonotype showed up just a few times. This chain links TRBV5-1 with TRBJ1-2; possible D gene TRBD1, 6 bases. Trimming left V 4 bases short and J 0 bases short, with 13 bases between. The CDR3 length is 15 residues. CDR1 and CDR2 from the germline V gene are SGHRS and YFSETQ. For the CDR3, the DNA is TGCGCCAGCAGCCCCGGGACAAATACTAACTATGGCTACACCTTC. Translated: CASSPGTNTNYGYTF.

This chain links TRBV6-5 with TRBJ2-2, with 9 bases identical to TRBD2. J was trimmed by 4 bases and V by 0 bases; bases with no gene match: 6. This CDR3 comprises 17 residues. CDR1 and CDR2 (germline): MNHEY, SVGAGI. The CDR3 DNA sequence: TGTGCCAGCAGTTACTCGGGGCTAGCGGGGACCACCGGGGAGCTGTTTTTT. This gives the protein CASSYSGLAGTTGELFF.

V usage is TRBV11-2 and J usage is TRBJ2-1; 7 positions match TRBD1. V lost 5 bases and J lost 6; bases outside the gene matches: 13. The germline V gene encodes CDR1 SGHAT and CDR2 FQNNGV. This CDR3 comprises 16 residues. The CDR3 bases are TGTGCCAGCAGCCTAAAAGACAGGGTTGGAGGCAATGAGCAGTTCTTC. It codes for CASSLKDRVGGNEQFF.

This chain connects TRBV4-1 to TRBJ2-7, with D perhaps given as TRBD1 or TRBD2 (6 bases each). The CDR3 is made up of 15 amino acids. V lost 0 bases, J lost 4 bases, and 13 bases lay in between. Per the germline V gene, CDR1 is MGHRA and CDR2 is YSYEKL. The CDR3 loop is CASSQDGGLSYEQYF. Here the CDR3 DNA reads TGCGCCAGCAGCCAAGACGGGGGCCTCTCTTACGAGCAGTACTTC.

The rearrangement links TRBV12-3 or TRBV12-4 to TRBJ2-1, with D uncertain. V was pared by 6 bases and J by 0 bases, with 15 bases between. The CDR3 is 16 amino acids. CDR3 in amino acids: CASRDRRASSYNEQFF. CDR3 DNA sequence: TGTGCCAGCAGAGACCGACGTGCTAGCTCCTACAATGAGCAGTTCTTC.

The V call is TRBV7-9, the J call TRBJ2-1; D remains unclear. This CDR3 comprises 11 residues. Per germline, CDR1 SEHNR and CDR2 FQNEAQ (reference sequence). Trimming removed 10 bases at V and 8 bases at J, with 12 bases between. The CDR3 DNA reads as TGTGCCAACAGTCCAGACTATGAGCAGTTCTTC. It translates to CANSPDYEQFF.

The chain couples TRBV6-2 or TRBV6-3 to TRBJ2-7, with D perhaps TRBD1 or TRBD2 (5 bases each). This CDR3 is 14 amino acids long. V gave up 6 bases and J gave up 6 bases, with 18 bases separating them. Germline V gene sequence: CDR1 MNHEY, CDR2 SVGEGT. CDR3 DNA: TGTGCCAGCAGCCACCCAGGGAGTCATCGCGAGCAGTACTTC. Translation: CASSHPGSHREQYF.

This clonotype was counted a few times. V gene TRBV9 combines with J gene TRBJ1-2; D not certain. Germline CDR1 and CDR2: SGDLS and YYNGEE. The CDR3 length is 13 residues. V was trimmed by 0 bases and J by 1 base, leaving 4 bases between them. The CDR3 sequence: CASSVASNYGYTF. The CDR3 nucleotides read TGTGCCAGCAGCGTAGCCAGTAACTATGGCTACACCTTC.

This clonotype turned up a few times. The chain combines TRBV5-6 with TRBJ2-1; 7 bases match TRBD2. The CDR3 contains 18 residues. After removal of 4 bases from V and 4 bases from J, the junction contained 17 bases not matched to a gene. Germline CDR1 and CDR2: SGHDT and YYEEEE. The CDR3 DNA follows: TGTGCCAGCAGCCGAGGGCTCAGCGGGATTAGTAGGTACAATGAGCAGTTCTTC. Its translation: CASSRGLSGISRYNEQFF.

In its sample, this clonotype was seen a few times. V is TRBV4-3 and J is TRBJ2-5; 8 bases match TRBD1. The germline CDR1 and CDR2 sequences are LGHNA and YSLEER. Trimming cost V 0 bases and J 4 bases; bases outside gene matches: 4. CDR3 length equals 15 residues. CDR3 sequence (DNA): TGCGCCAGCAGCCAAGAGATCGGGACAGGAGAGACCCAGTACTTC. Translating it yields CASSQEIGTGETQYF.